Below, one T cell receptor (beta chain) is given with its context. The record originates from a study of blood T cell repertoires in COVID-19. CDR1 SNHLY and CDR2 FYNNEI come from the germline V gene. This CDR3 comprises 16 residues. With 4 bases clipped from V and 2 bases from J, the junction kept 6 bases outside the gene matches. Profiling relied on immunoSEQ multiplex PCR, and the TCRdb table lists in-frame clones only, not all of them. The table has 50,000 to 75,000 clones, around 77% seen once. This clonotype was sampled from a man older than 75 with active or convalescent COVID-19. Sequenced: peripheral blood. The chain joins TRBV2 to TRBJ1-5, with 9 bases that match TRBD1. CDR3 amino acids: CASSAPGQGGNQPQHF. The CDR3, as DNA: TGTGCCAGCAGTGCTCCGGGACAGGGTGGCAATCAGCCCCAGCATTTT.